A selection of T cell receptor beta chains follows, all from one sample in a study of regulatory T cells in long-lasting Graves disease. MiXCR, applied by TCRdb to the multiplex PCR reads, yields one record per CDR3 protein. The top ten clones hold approximately 12% of a sample with approximately 460,000 distinct CDR3 sequences, about 16% of them seen once. This sample also appeared in a second study, on T cells in Graves' hyperthyroidism and ophthalmopathy.

Sequencing used peripheral blood mononuclear cells (PBMCs), obtained at new diagnosis, from a patient treated with antithyroid drugs. The receptors here all came from a woman aged 25 to 45 with Graves disease. Both conserved end residues are part of each CDR3. The D gene is left open where the match is weak. Rows may omit the clone size; those that give it use once, few, many or a size class.

clone size	V gene	D gene	J gene	CDR3 protein	CDR3 DNA
.	TRBV5-1	TRBD2	TRBJ2-7	CASSPGTSGSNEQYF	TGCGCCAGCAGCCCCGGGACTAGCGGTAGCAATGAGCAGTACTTC
.	TRBV4-1	.	TRBJ2-1	CASSLSRPESSYNEQSF	TGCGCCAGCAGCTTAAGTCGGCCAGAAAGCTCCTACAATGAGCAGTCCTTC
many	TRBV7-3	TRBD1	TRBJ1-4	CASSRGQGERLFF	TGTGCCAGCAGCCGTGGACAGGGAGAACGACTGTTTTTT
many	TRBV12-3/TRBV12-4	.	TRBJ1-1	CASSSTWGRGNTEAFF	TGTGCCAGCAGTTCCACGTGGGGACGCGGGAACACTGAAGCTTTCTTT
.	TRBV2	.	TRBJ2-3	CASRPYSESTDTQYF	TGTGCCAGCAGACCTTACAGCGAGTCCACAGATACGCAGTATTTT
many	TRBV30	TRBD1	TRBJ1-1	CAWRTWTGDTEAFF	TGTGCCTGGAGGACGTGGACAGGGGACACTGAAGCTTTCTTT
many	TRBV24-1	.	TRBJ1-1	CATSDGEGGITEAFF	TGTGCCACCAGTGATGGGGAGGGGGGCATTACTGAAGCTTTCTTT
few	TRBV7-2	.	TRBJ1-4	CASSLPRGFNEKLFF	TGTGCCAGCAGCCTCCCCCGCGGGTTCAATGAAAAACTGTTTTTT
many	TRBV3-1	TRBD1	TRBJ2-1	CASSRGQGEQFF	TGTGCCAGCAGCCGCGGACAGGGTGAGCAGTTCTTC
many	TRBV29-1	.	TRBJ1-2	CSVRRNTYGYTF	TGCAGCGTACGCAGGAACACCTATGGCTACACCTTC
many	TRBV11-2	TRBD2	TRBJ2-5	CASSLGLAGVETQYF	TGTGCCAGCAGCTTGGGACTAGCGGGAGTTGAGACCCAGTACTTC
.	TRBV12-3/TRBV12-4	.	TRBJ2-2	CASSRGYTGELFF	TGTGCCAGCAGTAGAGGGTACACCGGGGAGCTGTTTTTT
many	TRBV20-1	TRBD2	TRBJ2-7	CSALLAGGSEQYF	TGCAGTGCTTTACTAGCGGGAGGTAGCGAGCAGTACTTC
many	TRBV12-3/TRBV12-4	.	TRBJ1-2	CASTPTLGGRGYGYTF	TGTGCCAGCACCCCTACCCTAGGGGGAAGGGGCTATGGCTACACCTTC
few	TRBV11-2	.	TRBJ2-1	CASSLWQVYNEQFF	TGTGCCAGCAGCTTATGGCAGGTCTACAATGAGCAGTTCTTC
many	TRBV30	TRBD1	TRBJ2-3	CAWSVGQASRTDTQYF	TGTGCCTGGAGTGTAGGACAGGCGTCTCGGACAGATACGCAGTATTTT
.	TRBV3-1	TRBD1	TRBJ2-3	CASSTRQGTDTQYF	TGTGCCAGCAGCACCCGACAGGGAACAGATACGCAGTATTTT
.	TRBV7-2	.	TRBJ2-5	CASSLRWRETQYF	TGTGCCAGCAGCTTAAGGTGGCGGGAGACCCAGTACTTC
.	TRBV20-1	TRBD2	TRBJ2-3	CSVAGTSGGTTLTDTQYF	TGCAGTGTAGCCGGGACTAGCGGGGGGACAACCCTCACAGATACGCAGTATTTT
.	TRBV6-1	.	TRBJ2-2	CASSLIGPGYKYTGELFF	TGTGCCAGCAGCCTTATTGGTCCGGGATACAAGTACACCGGGGAGCTGTTTTTT
few	TRBV6-2/TRBV6-3	.	TRBJ2-5	CASSYILGGQETQYF	TGTGCCAGCAGTTATATTCTGGGGGGCCAAGAGACCCAGTACTTC
many	TRBV3-1	.	TRBJ2-1	CASSQSSHEQFF	TGTGCCAGCAGCCAATCCTCCCATGAGCAGTTCTTC